This T cell receptor beta chain was sequenced for a study of immune heterogeneity within non-small cell lung tumors (dated by TCRdb to the late 2010s). Study-wide context: Histology comprised a handful of squamous cell carcinomas, some ten non-squamous carcinomas and 1 tumor not otherwise specified. The study combined whole-exome sequencing, RNA-seq and TCR beta repertoire sequencing of multiple spatially distinct regions from each NSCLC tumor to examine intratumoral immune heterogeneity. Transcriptome data were available for just roughly 40 loci from 12 patients, whereas TCR repertoire analysis spanned fewer than 60 tumor loci from 15 patients. Binding of neoantigens to the HLA alleles of each patient was predicted with netMHCpan-3.0 for mutant peptides of 8 to 11 amino acids.

Comment on this clonotype: Its cognate antigen has yet to be identified. It may be a read error: a sequence one base away is much more abundant.

Genomic DNA was extracted from bulk tumor tissue and used as the TCR template, and approximately 620 ng gDNA was amplified per sample. During surgery, multiple biopsies were taken from each primary tumor and placed as far apart as possible within the tumor mass. The study cohort was described as untreated and was composed of newly diagnosed NSCLC cases undergoing curative surgery. The donor group was made up of about 14 newly diagnosed non-small cell lung cancer patients undergoing surgery with curative intent. Resected tumor masses were reviewed by two independent pathologists. Only DNA and RNA samples of high quality went on to sequencing. The full study reports these points: Within a given patient, the same dominant CDR3B clonotypes showed up repeatedly across loci, although different tumor locations also carried unique high-frequency clones. A statistically significant but moderate positive correlation (R roughly 0.34) was observed between local T-cell repertoire clonality and local tumor mutational burden. High-frequency TCR beta clonotypes were largely distinct between individual patients.

The germline V gene (reference sequence) provides CDR1 DFQATT and CDR2 SNEGSKA. The CDR3 runs 15 amino acids, cysteine and phenylalanine included. Only the CDR3 part of the read is kept: 45 bases, read in frame from the first base. V is pared back by 0 bases and J by 3 bases, with 12 bases lying between the germline termini. The TCR beta CDR3 region was amplified with a multiplex PCR system, in which a first round of about 10 cycles was run using 32 V-gene forward and 13 J-gene reverse primers. The first PCR round was done with a QIAGEN Multiplex PCR Kit, and the primer sequences were filed in Chinese patent CN105087789A. Illumina universal primers were added in a second PCR round performed with the Phusion High-Fidelity PCR Kit. Paired-end sequencing of TCR libraries was carried out on the Illumina HiSeq X Ten platform at a read length of 151 bp. The study's own analysis went as follows. Cutadapt removed reads without multiplex PCR primers, PEAR merged read pairs, and MiXCR with default settings called CDR3 regions. Shannon entropy measured repertoire diversity, while clonality was calculated as one minus the Shannon entropy divided by the ln of the count of productive unique sequences. Clonotypes present at frequencies of at least 0.5% were defined as dominant or high-frequency T-cell clones. TCRdb reran the public reads through fastp at Q25 and MiXCR, keeping productive beta chains. Every CDR3 protein is listed once, alongside the most common genes and DNA of its rows. TCRdb, rather than the study authors, made the V and J calls. For this sample there are approximately 2,500 distinct CDR3 sequences; about a sixth appear just once. Of the sample, 9% to 15% is held by the ten largest clones.

The receptor chain draws on TRBV20-1 and TRBJ2-4, with TRBD2 as a weak D call on 5 bases. The sample consisted of lung tumor tissue. The origin of this receptor is a woman aged 45 to 65 with non-small cell lung cancer. In nucleotide form, the sequence is TGCAGTGCTAGAGATTATGCGGAGGTCAAAAACATTCAGTACTTC. Translation gives CSARDYAEVKNIQYF.